Following are 21 T cell receptor beta chains from one sample sequenced in a study of OX40 agonist ivuxolimab in advanced cancers. Profiling relied on immunoSEQ multiplex PCR, and the TCRdb table lists in-frame clones only, not all of them. The sample holds roughly 20,000 clones, about four fifths seen once. The specimen was CD4+ or CD8+ T cells sorted from blood, collected in a trial of the OX40 agonist ivuxolimab. The receptors come from an adult with an advanced solid tumor such as melanoma, head and neck, liver or kidney cancer.

The CDR3 loop is CASSQDSGRERLTQYF. In nucleotides, the CDR3 is TGCGCCAGCAGCCAAGACAGCGGGAGGGAGCGTCTTACGCAGTATTTT. V gene TRBV4-1 combines with J gene TRBJ2-3; 10 nucleotides agree with TRBD2. This CDR3 has 16 amino acids. Trimming cost V 0 bases and J 8 bases; bases outside gene matches: 8. Germline CDR1 and CDR2: MGHRA and YSYEKL.

J is TRBJ2-5 and V is TRBV4-1; 7 positions agree with TRBD1. The J segment lost 4 bases and the V segment lost 1 base, leaving 9 bases of the junction unmatched. Germline V gene sequence: CDR1 MGHRA, CDR2 YSYEKL. This CDR3 contains 16 residues. As DNA, the CDR3 is TGCGCCAGCAGCCAAGGAAGAGGGGGCTGGGGAGAGACCCAGTACTTC. Translation gives CASSQGRGGWGETQYF.

The V and J genes are TRBV7-9 and TRBJ1-2; TRBD1 agrees at 9 bases. The length of the CDR3 is 17 residues. Trimming at V came to 2 bases and at J to 9 bases, leaving 16 bases not matched to a gene. The V gene's germline CDR1 is SEHNR and CDR2 FQNEAQ (reference sequence). Written as DNA, the CDR3 is TGTGCCAGCAGCTTATACGGGATCCCGGGACAGGGATCAAGCTACACCTTC. Translation: CASSLYGIPGQGSSYTF.

The V call is TRBV4-1, the J call TRBJ1-2; 7 nucleotides align to TRBD1. Unmatched junction bases numbered 12, after V lost 4 bases and J lost 4 bases. The length of the CDR3 is 16 residues. Germline V gives CDR1 MGHRA, CDR2 YSYEKL. CDR3 sequence reads: CASSPTAGGGRYGYTF. CDR3 DNA: TGCGCCAGCAGCCCCACGGCAGGGGGGGGCCGCTATGGCTACACCTTC.

This chain joins TRBV5-4 and TRBJ1-3, with D possibly matching TRBD1 (5 bases). Trimming pared 2 bases from V and 0 bases from J, leaving 12 bases between. Germline assignment: CDR1 SGHNT and CDR2 YYREEE (reference sequence). The CDR3 sequence is 16 residues long. CDR3 sequence reads: CASSLGGAFSGNTIYF. CDR3 sequence (DNA): TGTGCCAGCAGCTTAGGAGGGGCCTTCTCTGGAAACACCATATATTTT. Full variable domain (missing parts from reference TRBV5-4 and TRBJ1-3): ETGVTQSPTHLIKTRGQQVTLRCSSQSGHNTVSWYQQALGQGPQFIFQYYREEENGRGNFPPRFSGLQFPNYSSELNVNALELDDSALYLCASSLGGAFSGNTIYFGEGSWLTVV.

This clone was counted between two and nine times. The genes are TRBV5-8 and TRBJ1-1; a possible D gene is TRBD1 (6 bases). Germline CDR1 is SGHTS and CDR2 is YDEGEE. CDR3 size: 12 residues. The CDR3 protein is CAYQGLGTEAFF. The CDR3 nucleotides are TGTGCTTATCAGGGGTTGGGCACTGAAGCTTTCTTT.

This clone was detected a few times. The chain employs TRBV19 and TRBJ2-7; 7 bases fit TRBD1. J was trimmed by 3 bases and V by 4 bases; bases with no gene match: 3. Looked up from germline, CDR1 is LNHDA and CDR2 is SQIVND (reference sequence). The CDR3 loop spans 13 amino acids. CDR3 nucleotide sequence: TGTGCCAGTAGTACAGGGGGTCACTACGAGCAGTACTTC. Its translation is CASSTGGHYEQYF.

The chain employs TRBV5-4 and TRBJ2-1; TRBD1 matches at 10 bases. The CDR3 contains 13 residues. J gave up 9 bases and V 4 bases, and 4 bases lay outside the gene matches. The germline V gene has CDR1 SGHNT and CDR2 YYREEE (reference sequence). In nucleotides, the CDR3 is TGTGCCAGCAGCCCGACAGGGGGCAGTGAGCAGTTCTTC. It specifies CASSPTGGSEQFF.

This chain uses TRBV4-3 with TRBJ1-4, with D perhaps matching TRBD1 (5 bases). The CDR3 totals 15 residues. Trimming took 0 bases from V and 7 from J, leaving 12 bases between them. Germline assignment: CDR1 LGHNA and CDR2 YSLEER. DNA of the CDR3: TGCGCCAGCAGCCAAGATGGGGGTTATCGTGAAAAACTGTTTTTT. Its translation is CASSQDGGYREKLFF.

V usage is TRBV30 and J usage is TRBJ2-3, with D uncertain. The V gene lost 5 bases and the J gene lost 2 bases, with 8 bases spanning the gap. CDR3 length: 12 amino acids. Per the germline V gene, CDR1 is GTSNPN and CDR2 is SVGIG (reference sequence). The DNA of the CDR3 is TGTGCCTGGGGCCAGGCCACAGATACGCAGTATTTT. Protein product: CAWGQATDTQYF. The full variable domain, completed using reference TRBV30 and TRBJ2-3, is SQTIHQWPATLVQPVGSPLSLECTVEGTSNPNLYWYRQAAGRGLQLLFYSVGIGQISSEVPQNLSASRPQDRQFILSSKKLLLSDSGFYLCAWGQATDTQYFGPGTRLTVL.

V is TRBV7-4 and J is TRBJ1-5; no reliable D call. The CDR3 has 18 amino acids. V lost 5 bases, J lost 0 bases, and 20 bases lay in between. CDR1 and CDR2 from the germline V gene are SGHVT and SQSDAQ. The chain's CDR3 is CASSKEGDRPYSNQPQHF. In nucleotides, the CDR3 is TGTGCCAGCAGCAAAGAGGGTGATCGACCTTATAGCAATCAGCCCCAGCATTTT.

About this clone: The junction shows a germline mismatch at one end, possibly a read error. The chain couples TRBV27 to TRBJ2-4; D unclear. This CDR3 has 16 amino acids. Germline values: CDR1 MNHEY, CDR2 SMNVEV (reference sequence). The CDR3 is CASSLSGLLVKSIQYF. CDR3 nucleotide sequence: TGTGCCAGCAGTTTATCTGGCCTTCTCGTCAAAAGCATTCAGTACTTC.

The chain joins TRBV6-1 to TRBJ1-3, with TRBD1 as a possible D gene (5 bases). CDR3 length: 15 amino acids. Germline-derived CDR1 and CDR2 are MNHNS and SASEGT. Trimming removed 6 bases at V and 5 bases at J, with 17 bases between. The CDR3: CASSRIGTDRNTIYF. CDR3 bases: TGTGCCAGCAGCAGAATCGGGACCGATCGAAACACCATATATTTT.

This clone was seen a handful of times. The chain combines TRBV27 with TRBJ2-3; TRBD2 is a possible D gene (5 bases). The germline gives CDR1 MNHEY, CDR2 SMNVEV (reference sequence). The CDR3 runs 14 residues. The V and J ends lost 6 bases and 2 bases respectively, with 12 bases between them. CDR3 sequence: CASSLLGLTDTQYF. The CDR3 DNA is TGTGCCAGCAGCCTCCTAGGACTCACAGATACGCAGTATTTT.

The chain links TRBV9 to TRBJ2-1; tentatively, D is TRBD1 (5 bases). Trimming removed 0 bases from V and 0 bases from J, with 16 bases in between. Per the germline V gene, CDR1 is SGDLS and CDR2 is YYNGEE. The CDR3 extends over 18 amino acids. CDR3 in amino acids: CASSVGGLASSSYNEQFF. In nucleotides, the CDR3 is TGTGCCAGCAGCGTAGGGGGCCTGGCGTCTAGCTCCTACAATGAGCAGTTCTTC. Drawing the rest from reference TRBV9 and TRBJ2-1, the complete variable domain is DSGVTQTPKHLITATGQRVTLRCSPRSGDLSVYWYQQSLDQGLQFLIQYYNGEERAKGNILERFSAQQFPDLHSELNLSSLELGDSALYFCASSVGGLASSSYNEQFFGPGTRLTVL.

The chain uses TRBV19 and TRBJ2-3, with 12 nucleotides matching TRBD2. V lost 3 bases to trimming and J lost 5 bases; unmatched junction nucleotides: 6. Germline CDR1 reads LNHDA; CDR2 reads SQIVND (reference sequence). The CDR3 contains 16 residues. The CDR3 is CASSITSGRREDTQYF. DNA of the CDR3: TGTGCCAGTAGTATTACTAGCGGGAGGAGGGAAGATACGCAGTATTTT.

The chain links TRBV9 to TRBJ2-1; weak D call: TRBD2 (6 bases). Germline CDR1 and CDR2: SGDLS and YYNGEE. V was pared by 0 bases and J by 3 bases, with 13 bases between. The length of the CDR3 is 16 residues. This chain's CDR3 is CASSVGGNNFYNEQFF. DNA of the CDR3: TGTGCCAGCAGCGTAGGCGGGAACAACTTCTACAATGAGCAGTTCTTC.

The J gene is TRBJ1-2, the V gene TRBV27; no clear D gene. V dropped 6 bases and J dropped 4 bases, with 15 bases sitting between them. This CDR3 has 14 amino acids. Germline V gene sequence: CDR1 MNHEY, CDR2 SMNVEV (reference sequence). CDR3 DNA: TGTGCCAGCAGCTTGGGCAGCGCCCGCTATGGCTACACCTTC. Encoded protein: CASSLGSARYGYTF.

This chain connects TRBV14 to TRBJ2-3, with D unresolved. CDR1 is SGHDN, CDR2 FVKESK, per germline. The CDR3 runs to 14 residues. Trimming cost V 1 base and J 0 bases, with 5 bases left between them. CDR3 region: CASSQALSTDTQYF. In nucleotides, the CDR3 is TGTGCCAGCAGCCAAGCTCTAAGCACAGATACGCAGTATTTT.

This clone was recorded a few times. The chain has TRBV7-9 and TRBJ1-2; weak D call: TRBD1 (5 bases). V lost 7 bases and J lost 6, with 18 bases in between. Germline V gene lookup returns CDR1 SEHNR and CDR2 FQNEAQ (reference sequence). The CDR3 has 14 residues. Written as DNA, the CDR3 is TGTGCCAGCACCCCAGCCAGGGTCGGGGATGGCTACACCTTC. Its protein is CASTPARVGDGYTF.

The chain recombines TRBV7-9 with TRBJ2-7, with D unresolved. Per germline, CDR1 SEHNR and CDR2 FQNEAQ (reference sequence). The CDR3 has 15 residues. Between the trimmed V and J ends, which lost 1 base and 2 bases, there was a span of 12 bases. The CDR3 DNA is TGTGCCAGCAGCTTAGATTACAAGTCTCCCTACGAGCAGTACTTC. Translation gives CASSLDYKSPYEQYF.